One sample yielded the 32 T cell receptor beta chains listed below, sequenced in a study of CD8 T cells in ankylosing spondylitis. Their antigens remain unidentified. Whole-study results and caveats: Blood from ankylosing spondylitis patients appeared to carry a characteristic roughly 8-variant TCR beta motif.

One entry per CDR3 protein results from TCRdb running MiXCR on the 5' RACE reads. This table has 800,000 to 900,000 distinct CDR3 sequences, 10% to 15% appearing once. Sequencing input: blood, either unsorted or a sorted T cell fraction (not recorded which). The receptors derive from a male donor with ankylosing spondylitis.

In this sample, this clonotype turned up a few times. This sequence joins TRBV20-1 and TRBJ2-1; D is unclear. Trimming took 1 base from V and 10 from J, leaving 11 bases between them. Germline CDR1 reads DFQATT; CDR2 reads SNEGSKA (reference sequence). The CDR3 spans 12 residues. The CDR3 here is CSARGVPVEQFF. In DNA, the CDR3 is TGCAGTGCTAGAGGGGTTCCCGTGGAGCAGTTCTTC.

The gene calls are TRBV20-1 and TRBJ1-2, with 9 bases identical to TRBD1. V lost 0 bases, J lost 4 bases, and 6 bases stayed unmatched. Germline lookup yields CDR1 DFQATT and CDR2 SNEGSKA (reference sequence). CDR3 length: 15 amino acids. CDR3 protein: CSARDLQGASYGYTF. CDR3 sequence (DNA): TGCAGTGCTAGAGATCTACAGGGGGCGTCCTATGGCTACACCTTC.

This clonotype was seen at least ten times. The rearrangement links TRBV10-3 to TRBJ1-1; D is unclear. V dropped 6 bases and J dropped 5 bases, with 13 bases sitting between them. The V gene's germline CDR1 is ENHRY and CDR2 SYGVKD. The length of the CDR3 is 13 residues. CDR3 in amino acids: CAIRREGGTEAFF. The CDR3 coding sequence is TGTGCCATCAGGAGAGAGGGTGGGACTGAAGCTTTCTTT.

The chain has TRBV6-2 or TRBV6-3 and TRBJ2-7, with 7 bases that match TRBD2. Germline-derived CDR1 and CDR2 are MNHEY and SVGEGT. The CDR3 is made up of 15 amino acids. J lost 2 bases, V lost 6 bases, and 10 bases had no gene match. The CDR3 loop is CASRKPLGRTYEQYF. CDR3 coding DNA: TGTGCCAGCAGGAAACCCCTCGGGAGGACCTACGAGCAGTACTTC.

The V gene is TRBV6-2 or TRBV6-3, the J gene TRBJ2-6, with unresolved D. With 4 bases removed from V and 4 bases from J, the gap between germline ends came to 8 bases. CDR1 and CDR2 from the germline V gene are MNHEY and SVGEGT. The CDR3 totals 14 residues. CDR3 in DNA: TGTGCCAGCAGTTGGGGTAGGGGGGCCAACGTCCTGACTTTC. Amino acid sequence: CASSWGRGANVLTF.

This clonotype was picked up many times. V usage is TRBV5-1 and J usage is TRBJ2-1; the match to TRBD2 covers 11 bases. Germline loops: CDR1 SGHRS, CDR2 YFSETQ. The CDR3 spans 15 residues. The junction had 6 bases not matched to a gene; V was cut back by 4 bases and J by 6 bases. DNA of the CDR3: TGCGCCAGCAGCGTTACTAGCGGGGGACTCAATGAGCAGTTCTTC. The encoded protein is CASSVTSGGLNEQFF.

CDR3 region: CASRRDPNYNSPLHF. For the CDR3, the DNA is TGTGCCAGCAGGCGGGACCCTAACTACAATTCACCCCTCCACTTT. This chain uses TRBV6-2 or TRBV6-3 with TRBJ1-6; perhaps TRBD1 as D (5 bases). The CDR3 spans 15 residues. Per germline, CDR1 MNHEY and CDR2 SVGEGT. Trimming removed 6 bases from V and 7 bases from J, with 16 bases in between.

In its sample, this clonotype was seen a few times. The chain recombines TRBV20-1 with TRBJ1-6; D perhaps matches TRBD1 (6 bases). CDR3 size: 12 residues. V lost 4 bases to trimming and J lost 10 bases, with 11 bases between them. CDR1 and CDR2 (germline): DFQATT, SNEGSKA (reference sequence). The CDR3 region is CSAKGGRSPLHF. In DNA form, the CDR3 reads TGCAGTGCTAAGGGGGGAAGATCACCCCTCCACTTT.

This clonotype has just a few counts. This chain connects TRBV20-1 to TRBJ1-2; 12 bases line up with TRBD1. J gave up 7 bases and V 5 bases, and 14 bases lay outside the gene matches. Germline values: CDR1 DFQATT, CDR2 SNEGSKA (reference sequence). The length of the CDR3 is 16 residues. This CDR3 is CSARNYRDRGPFGYTF. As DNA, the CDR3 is TGCAGTGCTCGCAATTACCGGGACAGGGGGCCGTTTGGCTACACCTTC.

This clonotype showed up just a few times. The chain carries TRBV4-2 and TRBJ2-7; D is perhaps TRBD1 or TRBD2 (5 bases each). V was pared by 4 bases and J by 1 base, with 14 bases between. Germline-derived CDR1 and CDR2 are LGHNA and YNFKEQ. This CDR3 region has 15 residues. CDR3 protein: CASSRGTVFSYEQYF. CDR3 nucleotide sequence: TGTGCCAGCAGCCGTGGGACGGTTTTTTCCTACGAGCAGTACTTC.

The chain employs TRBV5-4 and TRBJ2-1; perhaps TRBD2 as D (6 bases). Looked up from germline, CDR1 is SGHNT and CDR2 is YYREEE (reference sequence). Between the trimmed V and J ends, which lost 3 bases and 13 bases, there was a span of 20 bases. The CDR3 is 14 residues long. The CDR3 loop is CASSSMTSSLEQFF. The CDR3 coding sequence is TGTGCCAGCAGCTCGATGACTAGTAGCTTGGAACAGTTCTTC. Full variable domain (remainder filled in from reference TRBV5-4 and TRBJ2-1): ETGVTQSPTHLIKTRGQQVTLRCSSQSGHNTVSWYQQALGQGPQFIFQYYREEENGRGNFPPRFSGLQFPNYSSELNVNALELDDSALYLCASSSMTSSLEQFFGPGTRLTVL.

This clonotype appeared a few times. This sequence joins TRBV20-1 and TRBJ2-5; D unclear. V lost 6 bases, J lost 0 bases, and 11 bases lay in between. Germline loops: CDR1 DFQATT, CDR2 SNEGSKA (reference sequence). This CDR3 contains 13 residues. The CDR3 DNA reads TGCAGTGCACCCCGACGGGACCAAGAGACCCAGTACTTC. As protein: CSAPRRDQETQYF.

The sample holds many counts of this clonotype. CDR3 sequence (DNA): TGCAGCGTTGGGAGGACAGGGCGCGAGCAGTACTTC. Protein sequence: CSVGRTGREQYF. The chain links TRBV29-1 to TRBJ2-7; 8 nucleotides agree with TRBD1. Germline CDR1 reads SQVTM; CDR2 reads ANQGSEA. V dropped 4 bases and J dropped 6; count of bases not matched to a gene: 5. CDR3 length: 12 residues.

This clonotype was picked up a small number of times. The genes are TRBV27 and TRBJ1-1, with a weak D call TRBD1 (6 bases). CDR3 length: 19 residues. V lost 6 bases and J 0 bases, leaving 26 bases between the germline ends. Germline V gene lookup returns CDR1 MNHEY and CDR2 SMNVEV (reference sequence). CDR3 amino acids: CASRGLRGFWGAVNTEAFF. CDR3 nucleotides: TGTGCCAGCAGGGGCCTGCGTGGGTTTTGGGGGGCCGTGAACACTGAAGCTTTCTTT.

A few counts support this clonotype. The CDR3 nucleotides are TGTGCCAGCAGCTCGGACGCTAATGAAAAACTGTTTTTT. It yields the protein CASSSDANEKLFF. The rearrangement links TRBV5-5 to TRBJ1-4; D remains unclear. This CDR3 has 13 amino acids. CDR1 and CDR2 (germline): SGHKS, YYEKEE (reference sequence). The ends were cut back, 3 bases at V and 3 bases at J, with 6 bases in the middle.

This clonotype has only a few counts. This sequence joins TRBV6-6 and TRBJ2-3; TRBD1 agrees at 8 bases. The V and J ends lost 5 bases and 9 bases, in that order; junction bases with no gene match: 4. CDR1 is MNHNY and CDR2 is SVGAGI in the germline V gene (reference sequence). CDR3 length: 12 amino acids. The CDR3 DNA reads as TGTGCCAGCAGTCCCCGACAGGGGACGCAGTATTTT. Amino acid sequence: CASSPRQGTQYF.

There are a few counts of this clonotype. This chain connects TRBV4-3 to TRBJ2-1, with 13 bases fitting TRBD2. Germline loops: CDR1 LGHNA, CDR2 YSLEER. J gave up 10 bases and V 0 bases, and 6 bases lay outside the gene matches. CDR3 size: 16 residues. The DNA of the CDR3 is TGCGCCAGCAGCCAAGATCTGACTAGCGGGGGGAGAGAGCAGTTCTTC. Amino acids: CASSQDLTSGGREQFF.

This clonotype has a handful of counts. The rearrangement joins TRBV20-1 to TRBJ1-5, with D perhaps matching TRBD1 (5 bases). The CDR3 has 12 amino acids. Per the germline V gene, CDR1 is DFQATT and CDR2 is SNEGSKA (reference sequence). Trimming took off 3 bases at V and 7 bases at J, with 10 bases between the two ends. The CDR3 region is CSASFSGQPQHF. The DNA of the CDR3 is TGCAGTGCTAGCTTTTCAGGGCAGCCCCAGCATTTT.

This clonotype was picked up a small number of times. CDR3 bases: TGTGCCAGCAGGGACGGATTGAACACTGAAGCTTTCTTT. This sequence encodes CASRDGLNTEAFF. The V call is TRBV10-3, the J call TRBJ1-1; TRBD1 is a possible D gene (5 bases). This CDR3 contains 13 residues. Deletions cut 10 bases from V and 0 bases from J, with 12 bases between. Germline V gene data show CDR1 as ENHRY and CDR2 as SYGVKD.

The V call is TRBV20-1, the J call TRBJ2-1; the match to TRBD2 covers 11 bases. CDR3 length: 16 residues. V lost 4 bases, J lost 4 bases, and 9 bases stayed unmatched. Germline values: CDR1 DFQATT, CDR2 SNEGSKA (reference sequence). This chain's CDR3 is CSATHSGGGSYNEQFF. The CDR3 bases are TGCAGTGCTACCCATAGCGGGGGGGGATCATACAATGAGCAGTTCTTC.

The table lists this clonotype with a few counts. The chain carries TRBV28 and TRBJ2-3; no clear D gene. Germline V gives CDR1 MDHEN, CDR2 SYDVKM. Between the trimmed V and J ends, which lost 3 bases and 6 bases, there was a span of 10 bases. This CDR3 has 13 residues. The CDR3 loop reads CASSFRDKDTQYF. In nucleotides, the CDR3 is TGTGCCAGCAGTTTTAGAGACAAGGATACGCAGTATTTT.

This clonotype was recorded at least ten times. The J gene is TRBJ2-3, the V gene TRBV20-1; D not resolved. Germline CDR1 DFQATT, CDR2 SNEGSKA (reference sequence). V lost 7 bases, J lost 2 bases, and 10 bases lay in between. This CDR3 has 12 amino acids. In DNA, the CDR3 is TGCAGTGGTGCCAGCTACACAGATACGCAGTATTTT. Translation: CSGASYTDTQYF.

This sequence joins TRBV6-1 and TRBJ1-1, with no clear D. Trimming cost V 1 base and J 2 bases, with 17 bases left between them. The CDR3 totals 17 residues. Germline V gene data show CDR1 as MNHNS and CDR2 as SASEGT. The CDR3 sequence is CASSEGWRPTSNTEAFF. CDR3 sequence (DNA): TGTGCCAGCAGTGAAGGTTGGAGGCCCACGAGTAACACTGAAGCTTTCTTT.

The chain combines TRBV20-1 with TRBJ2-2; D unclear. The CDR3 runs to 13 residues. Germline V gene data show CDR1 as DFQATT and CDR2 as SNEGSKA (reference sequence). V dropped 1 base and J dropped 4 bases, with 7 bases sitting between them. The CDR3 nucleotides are TGCAGTGCTAGAGGGGCTCCCACCGGGGAGCTGTTTTTT. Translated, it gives CSARGAPTGELFF.

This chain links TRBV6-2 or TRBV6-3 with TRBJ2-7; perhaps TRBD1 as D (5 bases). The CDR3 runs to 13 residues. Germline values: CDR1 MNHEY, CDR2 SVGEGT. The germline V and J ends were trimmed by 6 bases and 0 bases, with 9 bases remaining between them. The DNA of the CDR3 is TGTGCCAGCAGACCGACAGTCTCCTACGAGCAGTACTTC. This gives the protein CASRPTVSYEQYF.

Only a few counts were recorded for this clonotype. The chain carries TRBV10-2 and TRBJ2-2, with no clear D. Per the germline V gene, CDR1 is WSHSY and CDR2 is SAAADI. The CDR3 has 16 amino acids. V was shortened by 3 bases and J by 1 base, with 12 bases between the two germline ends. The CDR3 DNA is TGCGCCAGCAGTGAAGGGTTAGCCGGGAACACCGGGGAGCTGTTTTTT. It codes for CASSEGLAGNTGELFF.

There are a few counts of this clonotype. Here the CDR3 reads CAISAASGTLYEQYF. In DNA, the CDR3 is TGTGCCATCAGTGCAGCCTCAGGGACGCTCTACGAGCAGTACTTC. This chain joins TRBV10-3 and TRBJ2-7; D might be TRBD1 or TRBD2, each matching 5 bases. CDR1 is ENHRY and CDR2 is SYGVKD in the germline V gene. The CDR3 is 15 amino acids. With 4 bases removed from V and 3 bases from J, the gap between germline ends came to 16 bases.

The chain's CDR3 is CASSFPVVSGANVLTF. The CDR3 nucleotides read TGCGCCAGCAGCTTCCCGGTTGTCTCTGGGGCCAACGTCCTGACTTTC. The V and J genes are TRBV5-1 and TRBJ2-6; D not certain. Germline values: CDR1 SGHRS, CDR2 YFSETQ. V gave up 2 bases and J gave up 0 bases, with 9 bases separating them. The CDR3 sequence is 16 residues long.

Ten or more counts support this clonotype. Here the CDR3 reads CASSRSGWEAFF. The CDR3 bases are TGTGCCAGCTCGCGGTCCGGGTGGGAAGCTTTCTTT. V gene TRBV6-5 combines with J gene TRBJ1-1, with D unresolved. The germline gives CDR1 MNHEY, CDR2 SVGAGI. This CDR3 region has 12 residues. The germline V and J ends were trimmed by 8 bases and 8 bases, with 15 bases remaining between them.

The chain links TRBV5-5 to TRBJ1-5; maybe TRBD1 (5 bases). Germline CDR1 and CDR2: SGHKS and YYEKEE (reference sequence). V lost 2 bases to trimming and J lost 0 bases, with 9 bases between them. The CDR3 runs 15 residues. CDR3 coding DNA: TGTGCCAGCAGCTTCAAAGGGGATAGCAATCAGCCCCAGCATTTT. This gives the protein CASSFKGDSNQPQHF.

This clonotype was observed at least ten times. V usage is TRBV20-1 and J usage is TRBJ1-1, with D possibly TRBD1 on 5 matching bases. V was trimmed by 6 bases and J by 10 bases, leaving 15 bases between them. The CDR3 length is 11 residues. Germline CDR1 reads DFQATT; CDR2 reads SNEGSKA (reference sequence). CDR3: CSARGVGGAFF. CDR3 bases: TGCAGTGCAAGGGGAGTGGGGGGAGCTTTCTTT.

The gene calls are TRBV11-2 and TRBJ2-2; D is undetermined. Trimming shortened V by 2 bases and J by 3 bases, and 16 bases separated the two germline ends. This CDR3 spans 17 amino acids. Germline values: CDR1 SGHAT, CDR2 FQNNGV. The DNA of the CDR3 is TGTGCCAGCAGCTTAAAGTTGGGGTCTCGGGACACCGGGGAGCTGTTTTTT. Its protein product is CASSLKLGSRDTGELFF.